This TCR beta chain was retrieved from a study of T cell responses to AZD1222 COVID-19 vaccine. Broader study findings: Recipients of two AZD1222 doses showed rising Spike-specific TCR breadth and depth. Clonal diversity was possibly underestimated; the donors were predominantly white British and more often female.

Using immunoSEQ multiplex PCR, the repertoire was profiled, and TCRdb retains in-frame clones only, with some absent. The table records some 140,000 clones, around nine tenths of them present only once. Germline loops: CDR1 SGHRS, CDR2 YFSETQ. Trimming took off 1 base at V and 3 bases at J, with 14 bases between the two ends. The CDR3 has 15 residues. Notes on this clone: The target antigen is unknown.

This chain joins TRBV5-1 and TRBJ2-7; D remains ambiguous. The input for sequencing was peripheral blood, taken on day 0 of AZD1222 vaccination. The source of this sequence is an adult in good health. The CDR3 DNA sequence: TGCGCCAGCAGCTTGCTCGATCCACCGCTCTACGAGCAGTACTTC. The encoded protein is CASSLLDPPLYEQYF.